Below, 10 T cell receptor beta chains from the same sample are listed, as sequenced in a study of PD-1 blockade in classical Hodgkin lymphoma. Autologous stem cell transplantation was followed by relapse in every patient, and brentuximab vedotin exposure varied. This table comes from immunoSEQ multiplex PCR, and its TCRdb copy is limited to in-frame clones, with some not included. The sample shows 10,000 to 15,000 clones, over 75% of them seen only once. Specimen: peripheral blood mononuclear cells (PBMCs), collected at baseline. The receptors here all came from a human donor with classical Hodgkin lymphoma.

This clone rates as medium-sized. The chain uses TRBV12-1 and TRBJ2-1; the listed D gene, TRBD2, was not tested against the DNA. TRBV12-1 is annotated as a pseudogene. This CDR3 is 16 amino acids long. This chain's CDR3 is CASSSGTSGIYNEQFF. In nucleotides, the CDR3 is TGTGCCAGCAGCTCCGGGACTAGCGGGATCTACAATGAGCAGTTCTTC.

This clone was recorded a few times. The J gene is TRBJ2-7, the V gene TRBV7-9; 7 nucleotides match TRBD1. The V gene end was trimmed by 5 bases and the J gene end by 4 bases; junction bases not matched to a gene: 11. From germline, CDR1 is SEHNR and CDR2 FQNEAQ (reference sequence). CDR3 length: 15 residues. In DNA, the CDR3 is TGTGCCAGCAGCCTCTTTCCGGGACAGCTTTACGAGCAGTACTTC. The encoded protein is CASSLFPGQLYEQYF.

This clone occurred a few times. The chain recombines TRBV5-1 with TRBJ1-2, with D tentatively TRBD1 (5 bases). Germline lookup yields CDR1 SGHRS and CDR2 YFSETQ. This CDR3 spans 15 amino acids. Trimming removed 0 bases at V and 0 bases at J, with 9 bases between. CDR3 coding DNA: TGCGCCAGCAGCTTGGATGGACAACCTAACTATGGCTACACCTTC. This sequence encodes CASSLDGQPNYGYTF. Looking up the rest from reference TRBV5-1 and TRBJ1-2 gives the full variable domain: KAGVTQTPRYLIKTRGQQVTLSCSPISGHRSVSWYQQTPGQGLQFLFEYFSETQRNKGNFPGRFSGRQFSNSRSEMNVSTLELGDSALYLCASSLDGQPNYGYTFGSGTRLTVV.

The chain recombines TRBV6-1 with TRBJ2-2; D possibly matches TRBD1 or TRBD2 (6 bases each). Germline-derived CDR1 and CDR2 are MNHNS and SASEGT. The CDR3 consists of 15 residues. Trimming took 2 bases from V and 6 from J, leaving 13 bases between them. The CDR3 bases are TGTGCCAGCAGTGAATGGGCAGGGGACTCCGGGGAGCTGTTTTTT. Translation gives CASSEWAGDSGELFF.

This chain uses TRBV6-1 with TRBJ1-1, with D possibly being TRBD1 (6 bases). Germline V lookup: CDR1 MNHNS, CDR2 SASEGT. Trimming left V 5 bases short and J 4 bases short, with 11 bases between. The CDR3 is made up of 13 amino acids. Here the CDR3 reads CASSHGQFTEAFF. As DNA, the CDR3 is TGTGCCAGCAGTCACGGACAGTTCACTGAAGCTTTCTTT.

The J gene is TRBJ1-5, the V gene TRBV27; a possible D gene is TRBD1 (5 bases). Germline V CDR1 and CDR2: MNHEY, SMNVEV (reference sequence). The CDR3 contains 14 residues. The V end was cut by 4 bases, the J end by 7 bases, with 14 bases between. The chain's CDR3 is CASSSLGGEQPQHF. The CDR3, as DNA: TGTGCCAGCAGTTCTCTGGGGGGGGAACAGCCCCAGCATTTT.

The V and J genes are TRBV6-1 and TRBJ2-2; 8 nucleotides agree with TRBD2. The germline V gene has CDR1 MNHNS and CDR2 SASEGT. V was pared by 2 bases and J by 5 bases, with 4 bases of the junction left unmatched. This CDR3 is 15 amino acids long. Here the CDR3 reads CASSESGRGTGELFF. Written as DNA, the CDR3 is TGTGCCAGCAGTGAAAGCGGGAGAGGGACCGGGGAGCTGTTTTTT.

Points on this clone: The sample holds other DNA sequences that translate to the same CDR3. The rearrangement links TRBV9 to TRBJ2-2; TRBD2 matches 8 bases. Losses at the gene ends were 0 bases for V and 3 bases for J; bases not matched to a gene: 1. Germline assignment: CDR1 SGDLS and CDR2 YYNGEE. CDR3 length equals 15 residues. DNA for the CDR3: TGTGCCAGCAGCGTAGCAGCGGGAGACACCGGGGAGCTGTTTTTT. This encodes CASSVAAGDTGELFF.

In regard to this clone: The junction departs from the called germline gene at one end, perhaps through a read error. V usage is TRBV7-4 and J usage is TRBJ1-1, with unresolved D. This CDR3 comprises 11 residues. Germline lookup yields CDR1 SGHVT and CDR2 SQSDAQ. CDR3: CASSLAGETFF. The CDR3 coding sequence is TGTGCCAGCAGTTTAGCAGGCGAGACTTTCTTT.

CDR3 amino acids: CAWSFSPAIMNTEAFF. Here the CDR3 DNA reads TGTGCCTGGAGTTTTTCTCCGGCGATCATGAACACTGAAGCTTTCTTT. This sequence joins TRBV30 and TRBJ1-1; D is ambiguous. V shed 2 bases and J shed 0 bases, with 16 bases lying between them. Germline CDR1 is GTSNPN and CDR2 is SVGIG (reference sequence). The CDR3 spans 16 residues.